This is a list of T cell receptor beta chains from one sample in a study of siplizumab effects on memory and regulatory T cells. Measured with immunoSEQ multiplex PCR; TCRdb has only the in-frame clones, and not every one. Of about 100,000 clones in the sample, just over 90% are singletons; the top ten hold around 0.7%. Sequencing input: Tregs sorted from blood. These receptors all stem from a human donor in good health. The CDR3 runs from the conserved cysteine through the conserved F or W. D genes are given only for firm matches. Only some rows state a clone size, as once, few, many or a class for expanded clones.

NA	TRBV5-1	NA	TRBJ2-5	TGCGCCAGCAGCCAAATCTCCAGGGAGACCCAGTACTTC	CASSQISRETQYF
NA	TRBV7-9	TRBD1	TRBJ1-1	TGTGCCAGCAGCTTGCCGGGACAGACAACAAAAGCTTTCTTT	CASSLPGQTTKAFF
NA	TRBV5-1	NA	TRBJ2-7	TGCGCCAGCGCTCCTTTGGGAATGTTTGGGGGCCTCCCTGGATCCGAGCAGTACTTC	CASAPLGMFGGLPGSEQYF
NA	TRBV19	TRBD2	TRBJ2-5	TGTGCCAGTAGTATAGATGTAGGGACTAGCGGGATTAAGTACTTC	CASSIDVGTSGIKYF
NA	TRBV6-4	TRBD2	TRBJ2-1	TGTGCCAGCAGTGACTCGGGGACTAGCGGGAGCCATGAGCAGTTCTTC	CASSDSGTSGSHEQFF
once	TRBV5-1	TRBD1	TRBJ2-7	TGCGCCAGCAGCTGGACAGGGGACTACGAGCAGTACTTC	CASSWTGDYEQYF
NA	TRBV6-5	NA	TRBJ1-2	TGTGCCAGCAGGGCATTCTATGGCTACACCTTC	CASRAFYGYTF
NA	TRBV7-9	TRBD2	TRBJ2-5	TGTGCCAGCAGCTTACGAAGCGGGAGGGCCGGAGAGACCCAGTACTTC	CASSLRSGRAGETQYF
NA	TRBV11-2	TRBD1	TRBJ2-7	TGTGCCAGCAGCTGGGACAGGGACTACGAGCAGTACTTC	CASSWDRDYEQYF
NA	TRBV28	NA	TRBJ2-1	TGTGCCAGCAGTTGGGTTACGACCTACAATGAGCAGTTCTTC	CASSWVTTYNEQFF
NA	TRBV5-1	NA	TRBJ1-2	TGCGCCAGCAGCTTGGTGGGTGTGGGAGGAGCAGCCAACTATGGCTACACCTTC	CASSLVGVGGAANYGYTF
NA	TRBV5-1	NA	TRBJ2-2	TGCGCCAGCAGCTCGCTACTTTCGGGCACCACCGGGGAGCTGTTTTTT	CASSSLLSGTTGELFF
NA	TRBV5-1	NA	TRBJ2-1	TGCGCCAGCAGCTTGAGACAGTCCTACAATGAGCAGTTCTTC	CASSLRQSYNEQFF
NA	TRBV19	TRBD1	TRBJ1-5	TGTGCCAGTAGTATTGCGGTACAGGGGCGTCAGCCCCAGCATTTT	CASSIAVQGRQPQHF
NA	TRBV18	TRBD2	TRBJ2-3	TGTGCCAGCTCACCACCCGGAGCGGGAGGGCCGACAGATACGCAGTATTTT	CASSPPGAGGPTDTQYF
few	TRBV6-1	TRBD2	TRBJ2-7	TGTGCCAGCAGCCTCCTGAGGGAGGGGCCCTACGAGCAGTACTTC	CASSLLREGPYEQYF
NA	TRBV12-5	NA	TRBJ2-1	TGTGCTTGCAGTGGGGATTACAATGAGCAGTTCTTC	CACSGDYNEQFF
few	TRBV4-2	NA	TRBJ1-3	TGTGCCAGCAGCCAAGATCCGGGGGCAGAGGGAAACACCATATATTTT	CASSQDPGAEGNTIYF
NA	TRBV7-8	TRBD2	TRBJ2-1	TGTGCCAGCAGCCCCGGGACTAGCGGGAGGGCCGTCCGTCTTCATGAGCAGTTCTTC	CASSPGTSGRAVRLHEQFF
NA	TRBV28	NA	TRBJ1-2	TGTGCCAGCAGTTTATCGGTCATACTCTATGGCTACACCTTC	CASSLSVILYGYTF
NA	TRBV11-3	NA	TRBJ2-7	TGTGCCAGCAGCTTAGCCGTTGGACACTACGAGCAGTACTTC	CASSLAVGHYEQYF
NA	TRBV14	TRBD1	TRBJ1-1	TGTGCCAGCAGCCAAGACAGGGGGCGCGGGACTGAAGCTTTCTTT	CASSQDRGRGTEAFF
NA	TRBV10-1	TRBD1	TRBJ1-5	TGCGCCAGCAGCCCGGGACAGTATCTTCGCTATAGCAATCAGCCCCAGCATTTT	CASSPGQYLRYSNQPQHF
NA	TRBV5-8	NA	TRBJ1-1	TGTGCCAGCAGCTTTTTGACTGCAGAAGCTTTCTTT	CASSFLTAEAFF
once	TRBV6-1	TRBD1	TRBJ1-3	TGTGCCAGCAGTGAAGTAGGACAGGGATTCTCTGGAAACACCATATATTTT	CASSEVGQGFSGNTIYF
NA	TRBV2	TRBD2	TRBJ2-3	TGTGCCAGCAGCGTAGCGGGAGGTCGCACAGATACGCAGTATTTT	CASSVAGGRTDTQYF
NA	TRBV11-1	NA	TRBJ2-2	TGTGCCAGCAGCCCGACAGGGAGGGCCACCGGGGAGCTGTTTTTT	CASSPTGRATGELFF
NA	TRBV7-7	TRBD1	TRBJ2-1	TGTGCTTGGACAGGGCTCTACAATGAGCAGTTCTTC	CAWTGLYNEQFF
NA	TRBV5-4	NA	TRBJ2-2	TGTGCCAGCAGCTTATTAGCGAATGCCCTGAACACCGGGGAGCTGTTTTTT	CASSLLANALNTGELFF
few	TRBV19	NA	TRBJ1-1	TGTGCCAGTAGTATCGGGGTTCCGATGAACACTGAAGCTTTCTTT	CASSIGVPMNTEAFF
NA	TRBV6-5	NA	TRBJ1-2	TGTGCCAGCAGAGACAGGATTAACTATGGCTACACCTTC	CASRDRINYGYTF
NA	TRBV5-1	NA	TRBJ1-4	TGCGCCAGCAGCGCCAGGGCTAATGAAAAACTGTTTTTT	CASSARANEKLFF
NA	TRBV5-1	NA	TRBJ2-7	TGCGCCAGCAGGTTCACGACAGGAAGCTCCTACGAGCAGTACTTC	CASRFTTGSSYEQYF
NA	TRBV6-4	NA	TRBJ1-5	TGTGCCAGCAGTGAACAGTTTAGCAATCAGCCCCAGCATTTT	CASSEQFSNQPQHF
NA	TRBV19	TRBD2	TRBJ2-1	TGTGCCAGTAGTCCGACCGGGACTAGCGGGAGGGTTAATGAGCAGTTCTTC	CASSPTGTSGRVNEQFF
NA	TRBV7-3	TRBD2	TRBJ2-7	TGTGCCAGCAGCCCGGGACTAGCGAGATTCTCCTACGAGCAGTACTTC	CASSPGLARFSYEQYF
NA	TRBV19	NA	TRBJ2-5	TGTGCCAGTAGTATTCAACTAGCAGGAGAGACCCAGTACTTC	CASSIQLAGETQYF
NA	TRBV5-4	TRBD2	TRBJ2-1	TGTGCCAGCAGTCCCGGGACTAGCGGGGCCCTCTCCTACAATGAGCAGTTCTTC	CASSPGTSGALSYNEQFF
NA	TRBV29-1	TRBD2	TRBJ2-7	TGCAGCGTGGCGCGGGGACTAGCGGGAGCCTACGAGCAGTACTTC	CSVARGLAGAYEQYF
NA	TRBV9	NA	TRBJ1-2	TGTGCCAGCAGCGTACTCCCAGTTTATAGGGGATCAGGTGGCTACACCTTC	CASSVLPVYRGSGGYTF
NA	TRBV7-9	TRBD2	TRBJ2-1	TGTGCCAGCAGCTCCGGACTAGCGGGACCCAAAAATGAGCAGTTCTTC	CASSSGLAGPKNEQFF
NA	TRBV6-6	NA	TRBJ2-3	TGTGCCAGCAGTTACGGGGAGATGAATACGCAGTATTTT	CASSYGEMNTQYF
NA	TRBV5-1	NA	TRBJ1-1	TGCGCCAGCAGCTACCGCCTTGGGGGCGAAGCTTTCTTT	CASSYRLGGEAFF
NA	TRBV7-8	NA	TRBJ2-3	TGTGCCAGCAGCTCTCAAGTTACGCAGTATTTT	CASSSQVTQYF
NA	TRBV21-1	NA	TRBJ2-7	TGTGCCAGCAGCAAAGGACCATTCTACGAGCAGTACTTC	CASSKGPFYEQYF
NA	TRBV5-5	NA	TRBJ1-1	TGTGCCAGCAGCACCCGGGACACTTACACTGAAGCTTTCTTT	CASSTRDTYTEAFF
NA	TRBV9	NA	TRBJ2-3	TGTGCCAGCAGCGAGACCGGGACTTCCACAGATACGCAGTATTTT	CASSETGTSTDTQYF
NA	TRBV5-4	NA	TRBJ2-5	TGTGCCAGCAGCTTGGGTAGGACTCCCCAAGAGACCCAGTACTTC	CASSLGRTPQETQYF
NA	TRBV5-1	NA	TRBJ2-3	TGCGCCAGCAGCTTCCTTCGCGGGAGCACAGATACGCAGTATTTT	CASSFLRGSTDTQYF
NA	TRBV27	TRBD2	TRBJ2-1	TGTGCCAGCAGTTTATGGCTAGCGGGAGACAATGAGCAGTTCTTC	CASSLWLAGDNEQFF
NA	TRBV18	TRBD2	TRBJ2-5	TGTGCCAGCTCACCGATAGCGGGAGTGGCAGAGACCCAGTACTTC	CASSPIAGVAETQYF
NA	TRBV5-1	TRBD2	TRBJ2-1	TGCGCCAGCACAAGACTAGCGGGACTGAGCTCCTACAATGAGCAGTTCTTC	CASTRLAGLSSYNEQFF
once	TRBV15	NA	TRBJ2-3	TGTGCCACCAGCAGAGGGTCGTCGGATACGCAGTATTTT	CATSRGSSDTQYF
NA	TRBV5-1	NA	TRBJ2-7	TGCGCCAGCAGCCCACCGTCTTGGGAGCAGTACTTC	CASSPPSWEQYF
NA	TRBV19	NA	TRBJ1-2	TGTGCCAGTAGTCCTTTCCACTATGGCTACACCTTC	CASSPFHYGYTF
NA	TRBV7-9	NA	TRBJ2-7	TGTGCCAGCAGCTTAGTAGCCCGGCGGGGACAGCCCTACGAGCAGTACTTC	CASSLVARRGQPYEQYF
NA	TRBV28	NA	TRBJ1-4	TGTGCCAGCAGTACCTTATCCGCAACTAATGAAAAACTGTTTTTT	CASSTLSATNEKLFF
NA	TRBV28	NA	TRBJ1-1	TGTGCCAGCAGCGCCCCTCGGATGGGCGACACTGAAGCTTTCTTT	CASSAPRMGDTEAFF
NA	TRBV5-1	NA	TRBJ2-5	TGCGCCAGCAGCTTTGGAGAGACCCAGTACTTC	CASSFGETQYF